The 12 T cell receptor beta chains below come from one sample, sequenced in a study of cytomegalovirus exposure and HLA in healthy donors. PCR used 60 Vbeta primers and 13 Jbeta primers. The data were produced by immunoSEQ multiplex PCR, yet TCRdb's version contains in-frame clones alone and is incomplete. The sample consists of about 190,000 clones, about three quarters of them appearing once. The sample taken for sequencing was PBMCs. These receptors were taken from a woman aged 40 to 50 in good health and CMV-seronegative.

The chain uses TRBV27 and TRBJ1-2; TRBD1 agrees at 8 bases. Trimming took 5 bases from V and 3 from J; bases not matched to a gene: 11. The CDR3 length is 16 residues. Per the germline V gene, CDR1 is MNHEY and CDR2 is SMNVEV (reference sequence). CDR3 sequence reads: CASSPYRDRRDYGYTF. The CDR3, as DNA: TGTGCCAGCAGTCCCTACCGGGACAGGAGAGACTATGGCTACACCTTC.

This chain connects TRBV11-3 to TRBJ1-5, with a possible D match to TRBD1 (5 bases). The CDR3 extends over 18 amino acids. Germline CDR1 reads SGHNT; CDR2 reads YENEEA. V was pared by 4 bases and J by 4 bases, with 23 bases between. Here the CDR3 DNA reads TGTGCCAGCAGCTACAGGCACCTGGCAATTTCGGGTAATCAGCCCCAGCATTTT. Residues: CASSYRHLAISGNQPQHF.

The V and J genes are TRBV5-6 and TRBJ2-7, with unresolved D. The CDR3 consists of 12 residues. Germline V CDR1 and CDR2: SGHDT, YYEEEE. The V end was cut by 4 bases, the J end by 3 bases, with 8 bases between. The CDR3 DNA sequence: TGTGCCAGCAGCGTAGGAGTCTACGAGCAGTACTTC. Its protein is CASSVGVYEQYF.

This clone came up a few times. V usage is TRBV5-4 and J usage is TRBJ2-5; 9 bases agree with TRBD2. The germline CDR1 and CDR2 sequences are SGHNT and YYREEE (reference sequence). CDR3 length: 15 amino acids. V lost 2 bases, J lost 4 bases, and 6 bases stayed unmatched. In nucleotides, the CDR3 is TGTGCCAGCAGCTTTGAACTAGCGGGTGGAGAGACCCAGTACTTC. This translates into CASSFELAGGETQYF.

The CDR3 region has the DNA TGTGCCAGCAGACCTGCGGCGGGAGGTGAGCAGTTCTTC. Its translation is CASRPAAGGEQFF. The J gene is TRBJ2-1, the V gene TRBV7-2; TRBD2 matches 8 bases. This CDR3 has 13 residues. With V trimmed by 6 bases and J by 9 bases, 7 bases remained unmatched. The germline V gene encodes CDR1 SGHTA and CDR2 FQGNSA.

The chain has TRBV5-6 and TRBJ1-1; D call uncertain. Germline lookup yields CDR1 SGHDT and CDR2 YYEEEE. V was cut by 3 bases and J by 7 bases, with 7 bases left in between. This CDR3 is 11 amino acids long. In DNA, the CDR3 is TGTGCCAGCAGCTCACTGTATGAAGCTTTCTTT. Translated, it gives CASSSLYEAFF.

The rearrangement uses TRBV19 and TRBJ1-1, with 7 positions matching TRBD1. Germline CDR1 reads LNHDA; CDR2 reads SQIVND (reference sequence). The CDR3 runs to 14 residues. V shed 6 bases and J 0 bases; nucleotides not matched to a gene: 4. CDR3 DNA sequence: TGTGCCAGTAGACCGGACAGGATGAACACTGAAGCTTTCTTT. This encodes CASRPDRMNTEAFF.

In DNA, the CDR3 is TGTGCCTGCGCGGGACTAGCGGGACCTTACAATGAGCAGTTCTTC. It yields the protein CACAGLAGPYNEQFF. V and J are TRBV30 and TRBJ2-1; TRBD2 matches 13 bases. CDR1 is GTSNPN, CDR2 SVGIG, per germline (reference sequence). The length of the CDR3 is 15 residues. Trimming took 6 bases from V and 4 from J; bases not matched to a gene: 6.

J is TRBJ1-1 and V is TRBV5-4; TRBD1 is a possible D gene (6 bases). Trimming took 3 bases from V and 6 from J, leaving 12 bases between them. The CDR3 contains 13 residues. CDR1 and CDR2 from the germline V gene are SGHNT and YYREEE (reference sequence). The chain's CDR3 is CASSSTGTPEAFF. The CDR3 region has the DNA TGTGCCAGCAGCTCAACAGGGACCCCTGAAGCTTTCTTT. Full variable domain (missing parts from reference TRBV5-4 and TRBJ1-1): ETGVTQSPTHLIKTRGQQVTLRCSSQSGHNTVSWYQQALGQGPQFIFQYYREEENGRGNFPPRFSGLQFPNYSSELNVNALELDDSALYLCASSSTGTPEAFFGQGTRLTVV.

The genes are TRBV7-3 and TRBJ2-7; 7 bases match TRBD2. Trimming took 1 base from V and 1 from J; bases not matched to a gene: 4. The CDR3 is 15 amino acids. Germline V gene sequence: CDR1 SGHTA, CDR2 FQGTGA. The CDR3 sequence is CASSLNGGSSYEQYF. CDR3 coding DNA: TGTGCCAGCAGCTTAAATGGCGGGAGTTCCTACGAGCAGTACTTC.

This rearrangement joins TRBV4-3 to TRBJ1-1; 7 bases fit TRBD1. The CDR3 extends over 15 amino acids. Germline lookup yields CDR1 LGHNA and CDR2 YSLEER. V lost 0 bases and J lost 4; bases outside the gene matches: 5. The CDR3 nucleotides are TGCGCCAGCAGCCAAGACCAGACAGGGATCACTGAAGCTTTCTTT. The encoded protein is CASSQDQTGITEAFF.

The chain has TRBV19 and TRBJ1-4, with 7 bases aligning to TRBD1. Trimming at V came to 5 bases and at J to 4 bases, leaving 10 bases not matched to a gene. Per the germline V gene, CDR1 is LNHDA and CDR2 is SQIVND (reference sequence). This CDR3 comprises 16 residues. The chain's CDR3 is CASSLVAGQLNEKLFF. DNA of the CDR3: TGTGCCAGTAGTTTAGTCGCGGGACAGCTTAATGAAAAACTGTTTTTT.